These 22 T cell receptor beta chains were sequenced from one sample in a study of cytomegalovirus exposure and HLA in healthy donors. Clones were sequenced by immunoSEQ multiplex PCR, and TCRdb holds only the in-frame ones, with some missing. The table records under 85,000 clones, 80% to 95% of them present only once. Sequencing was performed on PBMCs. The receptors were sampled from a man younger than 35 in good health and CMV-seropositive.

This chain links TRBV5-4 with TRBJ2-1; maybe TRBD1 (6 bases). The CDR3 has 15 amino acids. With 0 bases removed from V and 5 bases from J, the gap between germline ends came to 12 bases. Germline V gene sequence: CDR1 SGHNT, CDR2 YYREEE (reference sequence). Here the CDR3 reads CASSLVAQGNNEQFF. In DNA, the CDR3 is TGTGCCAGCAGCTTGGTAGCACAGGGCAACAATGAGCAGTTCTTC.

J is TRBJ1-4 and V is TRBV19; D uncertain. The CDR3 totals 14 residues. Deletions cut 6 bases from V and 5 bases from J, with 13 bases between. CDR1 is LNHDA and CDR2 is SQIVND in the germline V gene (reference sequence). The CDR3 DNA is TGTGCCAGTAGCCGAAATAGTGAGAATGAAAAACTGTTTTTT. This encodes CASSRNSENEKLFF.

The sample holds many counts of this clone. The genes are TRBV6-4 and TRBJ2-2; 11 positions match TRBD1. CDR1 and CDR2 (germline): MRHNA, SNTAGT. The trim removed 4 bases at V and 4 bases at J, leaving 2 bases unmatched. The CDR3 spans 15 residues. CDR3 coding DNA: TGTGCCAGCAGTGCCGGGACAGGGGGCACCGGGGAGCTGTTTTTT. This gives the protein CASSAGTGGTGELFF.

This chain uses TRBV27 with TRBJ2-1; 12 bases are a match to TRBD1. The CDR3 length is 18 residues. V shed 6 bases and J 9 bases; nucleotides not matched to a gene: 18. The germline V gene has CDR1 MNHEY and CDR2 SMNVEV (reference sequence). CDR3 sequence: CASSFLTGTGGGLGEQFF. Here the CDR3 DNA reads TGTGCCAGCAGCTTTTTAACCGGGACAGGGGGCGGTCTGGGTGAGCAGTTCTTC.

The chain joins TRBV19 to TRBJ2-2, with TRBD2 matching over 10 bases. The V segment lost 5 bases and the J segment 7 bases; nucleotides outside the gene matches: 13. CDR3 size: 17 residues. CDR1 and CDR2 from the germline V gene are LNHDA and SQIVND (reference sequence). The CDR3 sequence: CASSPTLAGLGVGELFF. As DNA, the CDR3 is TGTGCCAGTAGTCCTACACTAGCGGGGCTAGGGGTCGGGGAGCTGTTTTTT.

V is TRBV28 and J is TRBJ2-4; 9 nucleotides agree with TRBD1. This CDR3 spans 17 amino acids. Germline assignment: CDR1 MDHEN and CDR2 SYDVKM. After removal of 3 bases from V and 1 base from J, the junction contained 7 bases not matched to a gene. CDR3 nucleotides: TGTGCCAGCAGTTTGGTTACAGGGGGCGTCGCCAAAAACATTCAGTACTTC. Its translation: CASSLVTGGVAKNIQYF.

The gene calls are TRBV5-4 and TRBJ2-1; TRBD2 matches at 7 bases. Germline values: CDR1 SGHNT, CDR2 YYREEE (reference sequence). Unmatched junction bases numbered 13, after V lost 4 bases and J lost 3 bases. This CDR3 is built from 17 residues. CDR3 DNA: TGTGCCAGCAGCCGGGTGACATCCGGGACTAACTACAATGAGCAGTTCTTC. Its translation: CASSRVTSGTNYNEQFF.

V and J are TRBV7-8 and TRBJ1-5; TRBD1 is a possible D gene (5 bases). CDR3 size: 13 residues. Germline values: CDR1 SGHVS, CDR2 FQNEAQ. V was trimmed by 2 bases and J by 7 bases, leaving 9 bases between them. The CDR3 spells CASSLWGGQPQHF. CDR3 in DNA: TGTGCCAGCAGCTTATGGGGCGGACAGCCCCAGCATTTT.

The CDR3, as DNA: TGCGCCAGCAGTGAGTTTGGGTTCGGGCAAGAGACCCAGTACTTC. Its translation is CASSEFGFGQETQYF. The genes are TRBV10-2 and TRBJ2-5; D call uncertain. CDR3 length: 15 residues. V lost 1 base and J lost 2, with 11 bases in between. Germline lookup yields CDR1 WSHSY and CDR2 SAAADI.

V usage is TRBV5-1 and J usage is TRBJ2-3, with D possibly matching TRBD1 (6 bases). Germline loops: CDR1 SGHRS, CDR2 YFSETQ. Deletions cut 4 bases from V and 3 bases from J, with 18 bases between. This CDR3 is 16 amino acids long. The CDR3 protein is CASSGYSGQLTDTQYF. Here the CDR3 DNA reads TGCGCCAGCAGCGGTTATTCGGGACAACTAACAGATACGCAGTATTTT.

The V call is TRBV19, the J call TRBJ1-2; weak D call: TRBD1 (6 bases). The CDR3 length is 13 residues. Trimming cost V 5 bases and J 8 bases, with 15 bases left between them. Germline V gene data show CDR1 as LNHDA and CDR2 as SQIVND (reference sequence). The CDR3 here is CASSSTGFGGYTF. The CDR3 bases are TGTGCCAGTAGTTCCACAGGGTTCGGGGGCTACACCTTC. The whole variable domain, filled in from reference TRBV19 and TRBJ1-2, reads DGGITQSPKYLFRKEGQNVTLSCEQNLNHDAMYWYRQDPGQGLRLIYYSQIVNDFQKGDIAEGYSVSREKKESFPLTVTSAQKNPTAFYLCASSSTGFGGYTFGSGTRLTVV.

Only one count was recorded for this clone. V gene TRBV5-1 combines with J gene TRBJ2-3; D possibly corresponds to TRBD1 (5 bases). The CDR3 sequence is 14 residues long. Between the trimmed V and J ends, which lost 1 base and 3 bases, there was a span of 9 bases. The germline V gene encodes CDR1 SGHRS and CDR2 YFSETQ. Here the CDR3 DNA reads TGCGCCAGCAGCTTGCTCCAGGGTACAGATACGCAGTATTTT. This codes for CASSLLQGTDTQYF. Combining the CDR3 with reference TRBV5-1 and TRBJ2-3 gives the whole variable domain KAGVTQTPRYLIKTRGQQVTLSCSPISGHRSVSWYQQTPGQGLQFLFEYFSETQRNKGNFPGRFSGRQFSNSRSEMNVSTLELGDSALYLCASSLLQGTDTQYFGPGTRLTVL.

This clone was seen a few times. CDR3 DNA: TGTGCCAGCAGTGAACCTAGCGGGAGAGGCTACGAGCAGTACTTC. Encoded protein: CASSEPSGRGYEQYF. The rearrangement links TRBV6-1 to TRBJ2-7, with 10 bases fitting TRBD2. The CDR3 extends over 15 amino acids. In germline, CDR1 is MNHNS, CDR2 SASEGT. The J segment lost 3 bases and the V segment lost 2 bases, leaving 4 bases of the junction unmatched.

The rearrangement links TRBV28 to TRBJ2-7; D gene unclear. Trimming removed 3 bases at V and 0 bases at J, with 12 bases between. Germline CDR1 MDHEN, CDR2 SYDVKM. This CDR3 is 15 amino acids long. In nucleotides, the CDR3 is TGTGCCAGCAGTTTGGTCCGGTATGACTCCTACGAGCAGTACTTC. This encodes CASSLVRYDSYEQYF.

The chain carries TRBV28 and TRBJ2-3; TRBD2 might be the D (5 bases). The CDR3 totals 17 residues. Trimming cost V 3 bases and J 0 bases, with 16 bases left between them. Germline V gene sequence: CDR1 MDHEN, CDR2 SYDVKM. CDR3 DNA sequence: TGTGCCAGCAGTTTCCAGCGGCTTGTCGATAGCACAGATACGCAGTATTTT. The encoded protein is CASSFQRLVDSTDTQYF.

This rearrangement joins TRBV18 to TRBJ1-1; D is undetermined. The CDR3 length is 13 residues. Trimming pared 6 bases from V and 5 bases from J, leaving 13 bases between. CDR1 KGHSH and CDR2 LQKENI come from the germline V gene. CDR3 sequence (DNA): TGTGCCAGCTCCTCTGACATTTCGACTGAAGCTTTCTTT. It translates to CASSSDISTEAFF.

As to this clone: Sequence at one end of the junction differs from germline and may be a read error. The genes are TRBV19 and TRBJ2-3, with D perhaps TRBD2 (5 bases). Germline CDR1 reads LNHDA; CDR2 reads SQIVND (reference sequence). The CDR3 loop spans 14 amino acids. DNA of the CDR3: TGTGCCAGTAGTATAGGGTCTAGCACGGATACGCAGTATTTT. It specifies CASSIGSSTDTQYF.

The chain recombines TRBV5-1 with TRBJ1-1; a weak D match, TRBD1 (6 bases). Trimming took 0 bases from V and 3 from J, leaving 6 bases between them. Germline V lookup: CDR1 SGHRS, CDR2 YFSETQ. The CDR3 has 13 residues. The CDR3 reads CASSLAGDTEAFF. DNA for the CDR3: TGCGCCAGCAGCTTGGCAGGGGACACTGAAGCTTTCTTT.

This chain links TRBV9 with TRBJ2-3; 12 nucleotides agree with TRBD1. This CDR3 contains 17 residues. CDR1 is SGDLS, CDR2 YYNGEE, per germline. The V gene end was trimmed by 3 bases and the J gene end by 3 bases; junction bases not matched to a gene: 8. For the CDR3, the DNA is TGTGCCAGCAGCGGCACCGGGGGACAGGGGGCTACAGATACGCAGTATTTT. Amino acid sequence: CASSGTGGQGATDTQYF.

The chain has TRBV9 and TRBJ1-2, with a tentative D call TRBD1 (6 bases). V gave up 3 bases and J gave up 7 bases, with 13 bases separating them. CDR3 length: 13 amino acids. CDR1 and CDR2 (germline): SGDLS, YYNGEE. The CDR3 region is CASSAPTGRGYTF. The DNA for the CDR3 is TGTGCCAGCAGCGCACCGACAGGCCGTGGCTACACCTTC.

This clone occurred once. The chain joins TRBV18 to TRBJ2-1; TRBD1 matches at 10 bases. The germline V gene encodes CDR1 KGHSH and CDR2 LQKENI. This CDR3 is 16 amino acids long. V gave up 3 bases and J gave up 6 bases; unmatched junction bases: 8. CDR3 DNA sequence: TGTGCCAGCTCACCGATAGACAGGGGGCATCGCAATGAGCAGTTCTTC. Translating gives CASSPIDRGHRNEQFF.

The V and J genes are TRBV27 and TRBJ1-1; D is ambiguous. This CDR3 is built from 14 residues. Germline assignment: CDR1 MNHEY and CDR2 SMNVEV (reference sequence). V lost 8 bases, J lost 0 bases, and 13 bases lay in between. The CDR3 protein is CASSGGQMNTEAFF. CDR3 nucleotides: TGTGCCAGCTCCGGAGGGCAGATGAACACTGAAGCTTTCTTT.